The 25 T cell receptor beta chains presented below share a single source sample, sequenced in a study of technical replicates of blood from four donors. The protocol was immunoSEQ multiplex PCR, while the TCRdb copy is restricted to in-frame clones and leaves out a portion. The table shows around 97,000 clones, with 95% to 96% occurring only once. What was sequenced was T cells isolated from PBMCs. The receptor source for this set is a human donor in good health.

This clone was detected only once. This chain connects TRBV27 to TRBJ2-1; 9 nucleotides match TRBD2. Germline values: CDR1 MNHEY, CDR2 SMNVEV (reference sequence). Trimming at V came to 3 bases and at J to 6 bases, leaving 6 bases not matched to a gene. This CDR3 spans 15 amino acids. The CDR3 reads CASSFKAGGPNEQFF. CDR3 nucleotide sequence: TGTGCCAGCAGTTTTAAGGCGGGAGGGCCCAATGAGCAGTTCTTC.

This clone was detected only once. This chain uses TRBV7-8 with TRBJ2-7; TRBD1 aligns across 11 bases. The CDR3 contains 16 residues. Germline CDR1 is SGHVS and CDR2 is FQNEAQ. J was trimmed by 3 bases and V by 2 bases; bases with no gene match: 6. The CDR3 spells CASSLTPGQGDYEQYF. The CDR3 DNA is TGTGCCAGCAGCTTAACCCCGGGACAGGGGGACTACGAGCAGTACTTC.

In DNA form, the CDR3 reads TGTGCCAGCAGCTTGTTTCTAGCGGGCCCCTACGAGCAGTACTTC. Protein: CASSLFLAGPYEQYF. The chain couples TRBV5-4 to TRBJ2-7; 8 bases fit TRBD2. The V segment lost 1 base and the J segment 2 bases; nucleotides outside the gene matches: 5. This CDR3 has 15 residues. Germline V gives CDR1 SGHNT, CDR2 YYREEE (reference sequence).

The J gene is TRBJ2-6, the V gene TRBV28; possible D gene TRBD1, 6 bases. With 3 bases removed from V and 0 bases from J, the gap between germline ends came to 15 bases. Germline-derived CDR1 and CDR2 are MDHEN and SYDVKM. The CDR3 covers 18 residues. The CDR3 region has the DNA TGTGCCAGCAGTTTTTATAGGACAGCCTTCTCTGGGGCCAACGTCCTGACTTTC. The encoded protein is CASSFYRTAFSGANVLTF.

This rearrangement joins TRBV6-5 to TRBJ1-2; tentatively, D is TRBD1 (5 bases). V gave up 0 bases and J gave up 3 bases, with 5 bases separating them. Germline CDR1 MNHEY, CDR2 SVGAGI. The CDR3 is 13 residues long. The CDR3 protein is CASSYSGDYGYTF. The CDR3 DNA is TGTGCCAGCAGTTACTCAGGGGACTATGGCTACACCTTC.

The CDR3 sequence is CASSSTAQRVEAFF. In nucleotides, the CDR3 is TGTGCCAGCAGCTCCACTGCCCAGCGAGTTGAAGCTTTCTTT. The chain links TRBV7-3 to TRBJ1-1; D is uncertain. Germline CDR1 reads SGHTA; CDR2 reads FQGTGA. CDR3 length: 14 residues. V was clipped by 4 bases and J by 7 bases, with 16 bases between them.

This chain links TRBV19 with TRBJ2-3, with a tentative D call TRBD2 (6 bases). This CDR3 has 18 residues. V shed 3 bases and J shed 2 bases, with 21 bases lying between them. Germline V gene data show CDR1 as LNHDA and CDR2 as SQIVND (reference sequence). In DNA form, the CDR3 reads TGTGCCAGTAGTATGGGGGGAGGCTTACCTTACCCCACAGATACGCAGTATTTT. Its protein product is CASSMGGGLPYPTDTQYF.

The chain is built from TRBV10-1 and TRBJ1-1; maybe TRBD1 (6 bases). Trimming stripped 2 bases from V and 10 bases from J, with 11 bases between. This CDR3 is 12 amino acids long. The V gene's germline CDR1 is WNHNN and CDR2 SYGVQD (reference sequence). CDR3 sequence (DNA): TGCGCCAGCAGTGAGAACAGGGTGGTAGCTTTCTTT. It encodes CASSENRVVAFF.

This chain uses TRBV6-1 with TRBJ1-1; 8 positions agree with TRBD1. Trimming took 1 base from V and 0 from J; bases not matched to a gene: 13. This CDR3 has 19 amino acids. Germline CDR1 and CDR2: MNHNS and SASEGT. The CDR3 spells CASSEGILGQGRMNTEAFF. The CDR3 coding sequence is TGTGCCAGCAGTGAAGGAATCCTAGGACAGGGTCGAATGAACACTGAAGCTTTCTTT.

The rearrangement joins TRBV27 to TRBJ2-7, with TRBD2 matching over 14 bases. Germline CDR1 is MNHEY and CDR2 is SMNVEV (reference sequence). The CDR3 sequence is 16 residues long. After removal of 5 bases from V and 4 bases from J, the junction contained 7 bases not matched to a gene. CDR3 sequence: CASSQMTSGRGYEQYF. CDR3 bases: TGTGCCAGCAGTCAGATGACTAGCGGGAGGGGATACGAGCAGTACTTC.

The V gene is TRBV28, the J gene TRBJ1-5; D gene unclear. Germline assignment: CDR1 MDHEN and CDR2 SYDVKM. The CDR3 runs 11 residues. The V gene lost 2 bases and the J gene lost 7 bases, with 3 bases spanning the gap. CDR3 sequence: CASSLRQPQHF. The CDR3 region has the DNA TGTGCCAGCAGTTTACGGCAGCCCCAGCATTTT.

The chain employs TRBV20-1 and TRBJ2-5; D uncertain. The CDR3 spans 10 residues. Trimming pared 6 bases from V and 5 bases from J, leaving 7 bases between. In germline, CDR1 is DFQATT, CDR2 SNEGSKA (reference sequence). DNA of the CDR3: TGCAGTGCCCCCCTTGAGACCCAGTACTTC. Its translation: CSAPLETQYF.

V usage is TRBV11-2 and J usage is TRBJ2-7; 12 nucleotides agree with TRBD1. Per germline, CDR1 SGHAT and CDR2 FQNNGV. The CDR3 is made up of 15 amino acids. V gave up 4 bases and J gave up 5 bases; unmatched junction bases: 6. The CDR3 sequence is CASSSLRDRGHEQYF. The CDR3 nucleotides are TGTGCCAGCAGCTCCCTCCGGGACAGGGGGCACGAGCAGTACTTC.

V is TRBV9 and J is TRBJ2-2, with TRBD2 matching 10 bases. Germline V gene lookup returns CDR1 SGDLS and CDR2 YYNGEE. Trimming at V came to 0 bases and at J to 10 bases, leaving 6 bases not matched to a gene. This CDR3 is 15 amino acids long. The CDR3 here is CASSVGTSGLLELFF. CDR3 DNA: TGTGCCAGCAGCGTAGGGACTAGCGGTTTGTTGGAGCTGTTTTTT.

This clone was seen a single time. This chain joins TRBV29-1 and TRBJ2-1; TRBD1 might be the D (7 bases). This CDR3 has 14 residues. Trimming left V 5 bases short and J 3 bases short, with 14 bases between. The germline V gene has CDR1 SQVTM and CDR2 ANQGSEA. The CDR3 protein is CSVSGGSDYNEQFF. The CDR3 coding sequence is TGCAGCGTTTCAGGGGGGTCGGACTACAATGAGCAGTTCTTC.

The chain is built from TRBV5-4 and TRBJ1-1, with 10 bases fitting TRBD1. Trimming cost V 3 bases and J 4 bases; bases outside gene matches: 3. The CDR3 consists of 14 residues. Germline values: CDR1 SGHNT, CDR2 YYREEE (reference sequence). CDR3 residues: CASSSTGGGTEAFF. The CDR3 DNA sequence: TGTGCCAGCAGCTCGACAGGGGGCGGCACTGAAGCTTTCTTT.

J is TRBJ1-5 and V is TRBV5-8; no clear D. The CDR3 has 15 amino acids. Trimming removed 4 bases at V and 6 bases at J, with 17 bases between. The germline CDR1 and CDR2 sequences are SGHTS and YDEGEE. The CDR3 protein is CASSVTPGVGQPQHF. CDR3 coding DNA: TGTGCCAGCAGCGTTACCCCCGGGGTGGGTCAGCCCCAGCATTTT.

The chain joins TRBV7-9 to TRBJ2-1; perhaps TRBD2 as D (6 bases). CDR3 length equals 14 residues. The germline V gene has CDR1 SEHNR and CDR2 FQNEAQ (reference sequence). V lost 4 bases and J 4 bases, leaving 11 bases between the germline ends. CDR3 nucleotide sequence: TGTGCCAGCAGCTCTGGCGGGGCTTACAATGAGCAGTTCTTC. It codes for CASSSGGAYNEQFF.

The V and J genes are TRBV6-1 and TRBJ2-1; D unclear. The CDR3 is made up of 12 amino acids. Germline values: CDR1 MNHNS, CDR2 SASEGT. Trimming took off 10 bases at V and 0 bases at J, with 7 bases between the two ends. For the CDR3, the DNA is TGTGCCACTCTAAGCTCCTACAATGAGCAGTTCTTC. Translated, it gives CATLSSYNEQFF.

The chain has TRBV7-3 and TRBJ2-2; D remains unclear. Looked up from germline, CDR1 is SGHTA and CDR2 is FQGTGA. Trimming stripped 3 bases from V and 3 bases from J, with 2 bases between. The CDR3 has 12 residues. The CDR3 reads CASSFYTGELFF. For the CDR3, the DNA is TGTGCCAGCAGCTTCTACACCGGGGAGCTGTTTTTT.

V usage is TRBV9 and J usage is TRBJ1-2; D possibly corresponds to TRBD1 (5 bases). This CDR3 is 12 amino acids long. Looked up from germline, CDR1 is SGDLS and CDR2 is YYNGEE. The ends were cut back, 2 bases at V and 5 bases at J, with 7 bases in the middle. The CDR3 region is CASSVRTYGYTF. CDR3 DNA: TGTGCCAGCAGCGTTAGGACATATGGCTACACCTTC.

The rearrangement uses TRBV5-4 and TRBJ2-2; maybe TRBD2 (5 bases). V was cut by 2 bases and J by 1 base, with 18 bases left in between. The germline gives CDR1 SGHNT, CDR2 YYREEE (reference sequence). This CDR3 has 18 amino acids. The CDR3 nucleotides read TGTGCCAGCAGCTTTGGGCCATTCGACTACGTGAACACCGGGGAGCTGTTTTTT. It specifies CASSFGPFDYVNTGELFF.

This rearrangement joins TRBV6-5 to TRBJ2-1; D is possibly TRBD2 (6 bases). Germline V gene lookup returns CDR1 MNHEY and CDR2 SVGAGI. The V gene lost 4 bases and the J gene lost 0 bases, with 10 bases spanning the gap. The CDR3 covers 15 residues. The CDR3 sequence: CASSSGTSSYNEQFF. The CDR3 nucleotides read TGTGCCAGCAGTTCGGGGACTTCCTCCTACAATGAGCAGTTCTTC.

The chain recombines TRBV5-5 with TRBJ1-2; D ambiguous. Germline-derived CDR1 and CDR2 are SGHKS and YYEKEE (reference sequence). V was clipped by 3 bases and J by 3 bases, with 12 bases between them. CDR3 length: 14 residues. This CDR3 reads CASSSSITDYGYTF. In DNA form, the CDR3 reads TGTGCCAGCAGCTCGAGTATCACAGACTATGGCTACACCTTC.

This clone was seen a single time. V is TRBV4-2 and J is TRBJ1-3; D gene unclear. In germline, CDR1 is LGHNA, CDR2 YNFKEQ. The germline V and J ends were trimmed by 0 bases and 0 bases, with 12 bases remaining between them. The CDR3 runs to 17 residues. CDR3 sequence reads: CASSQDLQLISGNTIYF. The CDR3 DNA sequence: TGTGCCAGCAGCCAAGATCTACAGTTAATCTCTGGAAACACCATATATTTT.